This T cell receptor (beta chain) emerged from a study of T cell responses to AZD1222 COVID-19 vaccine (dated by TCRdb to 2020 to 2023). Regarding the study in general: Because spike-specific TCR depth and breadth did not differ between the two schedules, AZD1222 recipients who got a second dose at roughly 4 weeks were pooled with those who got a second dose at roughly 12 weeks. A total of 240 or so trial participants underwent TCR sequencing, of whom roughly 210 had received two doses of AZD1222 and some 26 had received two doses of the MenACWY control vaccine. Enrollment into the trials was organized by age into subgroups of 18-55, 56-69 and 70-plus years, and those subgroups contained roughly 150, 30 and 60 TCR-sequenced participants, respectively.

Per the publication, the time point label means: baseline before first vaccination. The vaccinee samples were drawn from two UK trials, COV001 and COV002, one of which was a single-blind randomized controlled phase 2/3 trial testing AZD1222 (ChAdOx1 nCoV-19) in healthy adults. Trial participant PBMC samples were collected at day 0 and day 28 after the second dose for TCRbeta chain sequencing. What the research found in general, with its limitations: Most participants were white British and females outnumbered males, and the authors suggested that clonal diversity may have been underestimated. Conclusions about previously exposed vaccinees are limited, since just 6 or 7 AZD1222 recipients were seropositive for SARS-CoV-2 at baseline. The whole spike protein was spanned by vaccine-associated CD4 TCRs, and dominant responses were seen in regions 160-218 and 743-854. After two AZD1222 doses, both the breadth and the depth of spike-specific TCRs were significantly higher than at day 0 and than in MenACWY recipients. Reportedly, close to half of the unique spike-specific TCRs recognized epitopes lying outside the regions that are mutated in the B.1.351 and B.1.1.7 variants. Because no day 14 peak-response samples were available, the repertoires could be characterized only after the peak T cell response. In the small 56-69-year group, the increase in depth fell short of significance, most likely because of low power.

For this clone: Its antigen remains unidentified. Per-base quality was not reported, and no clone a single base away is much larger than it.

The CDR3 regions of human TCRbeta chains were analyzed by immunosequencing. Under the source paper's analysis protocol: Repertoire TCRs were matched against a reference library of SARS-CoV-2-specific TCRs generated with the MIRA antigen-specificity platform. Breadth meant the fraction of unique TCRs that were SARS-CoV-2-associated, whereas depth meant the fraction of total T cells that were SARS-CoV-2-associated. Using the MIRA data, each spike-specific TCR was assigned both to the spike region to which the TCR was reactive and to a CD4 or CD8 class. Log10-transformed breadth and depth values were compared by one-way ANOVA with Sidak's multiple comparisons tests. TCRdb holds this immuneACCESS table with in-frame rearrangements only. Some clones are missing; in checked studies, unresolved V genes explain under half, and the rest has no known cause. V, J and clone size were drawn from that table, and D and trimming were deduced from the DNA. Present in this sample are 150,000 or so clones, 70% to 90% of which were seen just once. Around 2.3% of the sample belongs to the ten largest clones.

The clonotype was recovered from an adult in good health. Sequenced material: peripheral blood, taken on day 0 of AZD1222 vaccination.

This receptor has the CDR3 CASSSPTGTPLGYTF. The bases are TGTGCCAGCAGTTCCCCAACCGGGACCCCCTTGGGCTACACCTTC. The chain couples TRBV5-4 to TRBJ1-2; a tentative D match to TRBD1 spans 5 bases. Between the V and J ends, shortened by 5 bases and 8 bases respectively, the junction contains 22 bases. The CDR3 starts with the cysteine, ends with the phenylalanine, and has 15 residues. The kept DNA is CDR3 alone, 45 bases in frame from the first base. The germline V gene (reference sequence) specifies SGHNT as CDR1 and YYREEE as CDR2.